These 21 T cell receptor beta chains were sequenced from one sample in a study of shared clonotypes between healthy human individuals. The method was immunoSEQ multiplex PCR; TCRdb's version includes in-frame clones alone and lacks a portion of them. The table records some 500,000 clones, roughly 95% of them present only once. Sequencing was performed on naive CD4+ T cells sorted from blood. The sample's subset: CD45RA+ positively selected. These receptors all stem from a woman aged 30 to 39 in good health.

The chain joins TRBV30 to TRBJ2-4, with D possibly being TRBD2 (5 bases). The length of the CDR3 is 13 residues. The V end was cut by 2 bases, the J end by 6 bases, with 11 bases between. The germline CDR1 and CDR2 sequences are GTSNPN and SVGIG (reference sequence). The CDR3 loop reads CAWSSGSVNIQYF. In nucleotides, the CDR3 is TGTGCCTGGAGTTCGGGGTCAGTAAACATTCAGTACTTC.

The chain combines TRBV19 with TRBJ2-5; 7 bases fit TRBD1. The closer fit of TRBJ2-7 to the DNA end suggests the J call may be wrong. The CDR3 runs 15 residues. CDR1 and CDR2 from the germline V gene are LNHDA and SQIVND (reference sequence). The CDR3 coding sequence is TGTGCCAGTAGTAAATACAGGGGCCAAGGCTACGAGCAGTACTTC. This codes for CASSKYRGQGYEQYF.

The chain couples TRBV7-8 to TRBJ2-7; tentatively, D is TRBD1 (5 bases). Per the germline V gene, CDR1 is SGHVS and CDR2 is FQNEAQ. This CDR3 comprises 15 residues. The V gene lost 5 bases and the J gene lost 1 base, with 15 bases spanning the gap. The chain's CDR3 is CASSPQTEISYEQYF. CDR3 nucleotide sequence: TGTGCCAGCAGCCCTCAGACAGAGATTTCCTACGAGCAGTACTTC.

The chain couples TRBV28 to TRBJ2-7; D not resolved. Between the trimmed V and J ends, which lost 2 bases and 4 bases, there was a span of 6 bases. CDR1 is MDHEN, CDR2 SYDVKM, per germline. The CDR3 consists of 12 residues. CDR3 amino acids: CASSLQKYEQYF. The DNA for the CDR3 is TGTGCCAGCAGTTTACAGAAGTACGAGCAGTACTTC. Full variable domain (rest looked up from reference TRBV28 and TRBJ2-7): DVKVTQSSRYLVKRTGEKVFLECVQDMDHENMFWYRQDPGLGLRLIYFSYDVKMKEKGDIPEGYSVSREKKERFSLILESASTNQTSMYLCASSLQKYEQYFGPGTRLTVT.

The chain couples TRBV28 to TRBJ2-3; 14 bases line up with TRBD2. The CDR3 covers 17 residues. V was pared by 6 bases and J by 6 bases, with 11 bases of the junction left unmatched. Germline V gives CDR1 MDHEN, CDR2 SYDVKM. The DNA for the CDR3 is TGTGCCAGCAGCCCAGCGGGACTAGCGGGAGTTTATGATACGCAGTATTTT. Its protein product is CASSPAGLAGVYDTQYF.

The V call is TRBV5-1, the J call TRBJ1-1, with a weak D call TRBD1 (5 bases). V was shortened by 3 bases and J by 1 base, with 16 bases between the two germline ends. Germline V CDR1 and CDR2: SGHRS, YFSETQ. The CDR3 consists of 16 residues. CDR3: CASSYRRAGTNTEAFF. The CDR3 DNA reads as TGCGCCAGCAGCTACCGACGGGCAGGGACGAACACTGAAGCTTTCTTT.

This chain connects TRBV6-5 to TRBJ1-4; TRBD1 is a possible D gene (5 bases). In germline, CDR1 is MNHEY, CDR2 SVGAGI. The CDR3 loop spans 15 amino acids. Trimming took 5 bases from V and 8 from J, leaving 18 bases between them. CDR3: CASSVRDVSGEKLFF. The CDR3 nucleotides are TGTGCCAGCAGTGTCCGGGACGTCTCCGGGGAAAAACTGTTTTTT.

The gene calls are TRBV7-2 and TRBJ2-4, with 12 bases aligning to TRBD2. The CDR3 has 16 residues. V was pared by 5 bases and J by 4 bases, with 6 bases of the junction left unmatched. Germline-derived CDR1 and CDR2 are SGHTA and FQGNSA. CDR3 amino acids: CASSRLAGVGKNIQYF. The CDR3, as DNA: TGTGCCAGCAGCAGACTAGCGGGAGTAGGAAAAAACATTCAGTACTTC.

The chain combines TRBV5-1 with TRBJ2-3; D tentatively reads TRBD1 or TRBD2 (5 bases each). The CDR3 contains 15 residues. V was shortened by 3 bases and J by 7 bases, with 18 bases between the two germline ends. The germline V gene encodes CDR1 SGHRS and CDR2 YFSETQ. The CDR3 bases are TGCGCCAGCAGCTCGGGGTCACCCGGGACCCATACGCAGTATTTT. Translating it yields CASSSGSPGTHTQYF.

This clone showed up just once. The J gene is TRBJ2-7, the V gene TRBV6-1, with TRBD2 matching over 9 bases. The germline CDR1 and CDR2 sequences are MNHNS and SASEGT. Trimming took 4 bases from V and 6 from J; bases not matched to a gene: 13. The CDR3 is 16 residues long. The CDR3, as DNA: TGTGCCAGCAGTGTCAGGTTAGCGGGAGAGTCGGGCGAGCAGTACTTC. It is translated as CASSVRLAGESGEQYF.

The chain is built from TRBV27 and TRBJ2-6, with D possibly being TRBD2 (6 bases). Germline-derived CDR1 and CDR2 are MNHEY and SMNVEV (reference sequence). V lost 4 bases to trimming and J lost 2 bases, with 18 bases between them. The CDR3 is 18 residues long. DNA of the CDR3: TGTGCCAGCAGTTCCAACCTTGGTACGGGAGCTGGGGCCAACGTCCTGACTTTC. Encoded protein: CASSSNLGTGAGANVLTF.

CDR3 sequence: CASSPRTDEKLFF. Written as DNA, the CDR3 is TGTGCCAGCAGCCCTCGGACAGACGAAAAACTGTTTTTT. The V and J genes are TRBV7-2 and TRBJ1-4; tentative D call: TRBD1 (6 bases). Germline loops: CDR1 SGHTA, CDR2 FQGNSA. This CDR3 has 13 amino acids. The V end lost 5 bases, the J end lost 8 bases, and 12 bases lay between the germline ends.

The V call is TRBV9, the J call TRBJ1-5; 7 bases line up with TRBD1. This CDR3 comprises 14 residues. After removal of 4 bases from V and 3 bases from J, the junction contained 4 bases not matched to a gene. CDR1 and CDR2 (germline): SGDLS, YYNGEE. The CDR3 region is CASSYGQVNQPQHF. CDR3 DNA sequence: TGTGCCAGCAGCTACGGACAGGTCAATCAGCCCCAGCATTTT.

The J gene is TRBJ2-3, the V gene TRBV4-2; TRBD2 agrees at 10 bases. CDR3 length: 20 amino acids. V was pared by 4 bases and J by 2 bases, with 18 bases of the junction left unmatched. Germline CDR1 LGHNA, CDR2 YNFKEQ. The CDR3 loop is CASSRLLSGRANPPTDTQYF. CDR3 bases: TGTGCCAGCAGCCGATTACTGAGCGGGAGGGCCAACCCCCCCACAGATACGCAGTATTTT.

DNA of the CDR3: TGTGCCAGCAGCTTGGCAGGGGGAGAGCAGTACTTC. Its translation is CASSLAGGEQYF. The chain joins TRBV5-6 to TRBJ2-7; 7 bases match TRBD1. Unmatched junction bases numbered 1, after V lost 0 bases and J lost 7 bases. In germline, CDR1 is SGHDT, CDR2 YYEEEE. The length of the CDR3 is 12 residues. The variable domain in full, completed from reference TRBV5-6 and TRBJ2-7, reads DAGVTQSPTHLIKTRGQQVTLRCSPKSGHDTVSWYQQALGQGPQFIFQYYEEEERQRGNFPDRFSGHQFPNYSSELNVNALLLGDSALYLCASSLAGGEQYFGPGTRLTVT.

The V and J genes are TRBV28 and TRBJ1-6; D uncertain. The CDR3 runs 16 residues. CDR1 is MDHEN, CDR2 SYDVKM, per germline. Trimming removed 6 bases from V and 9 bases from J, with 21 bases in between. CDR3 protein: CASRPIYSRLGSPLHF. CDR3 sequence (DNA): TGTGCCAGCAGACCTATCTACAGCCGTCTTGGTTCACCCCTCCACTTT.

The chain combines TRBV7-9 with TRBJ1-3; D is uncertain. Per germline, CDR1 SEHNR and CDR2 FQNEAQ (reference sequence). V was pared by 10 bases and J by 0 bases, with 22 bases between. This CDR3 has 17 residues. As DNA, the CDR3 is TGTGCCATACCGGGTAGTCCGATTAGTTCCTCTGGAAACACCATATATTTT. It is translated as CAIPGSPISSSGNTIYF.

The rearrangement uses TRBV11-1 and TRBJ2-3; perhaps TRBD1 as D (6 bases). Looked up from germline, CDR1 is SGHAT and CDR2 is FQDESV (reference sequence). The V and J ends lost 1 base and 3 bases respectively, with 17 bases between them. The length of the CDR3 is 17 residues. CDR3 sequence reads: CASSLGVIQGWTDTQYF. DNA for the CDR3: TGTGCCAGCAGCTTAGGAGTCATACAGGGCTGGACAGATACGCAGTATTTT.

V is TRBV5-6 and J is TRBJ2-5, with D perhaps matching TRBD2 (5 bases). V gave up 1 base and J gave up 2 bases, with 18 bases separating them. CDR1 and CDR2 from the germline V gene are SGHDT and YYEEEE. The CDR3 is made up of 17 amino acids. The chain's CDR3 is CASSLFPTSWGQETQYF. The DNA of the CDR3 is TGTGCCAGCAGCTTGTTCCCTACTAGTTGGGGACAAGAGACCCAGTACTTC. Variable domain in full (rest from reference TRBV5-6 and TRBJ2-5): DAGVTQSPTHLIKTRGQQVTLRCSPKSGHDTVSWYQQALGQGPQFIFQYYEEEERQRGNFPDRFSGHQFPNYSSELNVNALLLGDSALYLCASSLFPTSWGQETQYFGPGTRLLVL.

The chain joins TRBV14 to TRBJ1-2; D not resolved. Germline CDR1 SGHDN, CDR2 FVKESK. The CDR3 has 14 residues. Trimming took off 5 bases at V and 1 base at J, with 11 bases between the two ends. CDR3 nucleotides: TGTGCCAGCAGCGCGGGCATTGGTAACTATGGCTACACCTTC. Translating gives CASSAGIGNYGYTF.

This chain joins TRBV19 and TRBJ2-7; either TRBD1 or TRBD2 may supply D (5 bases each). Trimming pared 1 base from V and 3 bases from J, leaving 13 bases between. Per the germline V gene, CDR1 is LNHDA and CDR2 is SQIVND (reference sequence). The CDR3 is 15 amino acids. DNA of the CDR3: TGTGCCAGTAGTATAGGACACGGGGCGGGCTACGAGCAGTACTTC. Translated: CASSIGHGAGYEQYF.